The 16 T cell receptor beta chains listed next were all sequenced from one sample in a study of neurological immune-mediated disorders. From the 5' RACE reads, TCRdb called clonotypes with MiXCR, one entry per CDR3 protein. There are around 21,000 distinct CDR3 sequences in the sample; 7% to 8.5% occur only once, and roughly 17% lies in the top ten. The sample consisted of CD8+ T cells from blood. Receptors were obtained from a woman in her 30s with HTLV-1-associated myelopathy (HAM/TSP).

By sample share, this clonotype is medium-sized. This chain connects TRBV5-1 to TRBJ2-1; 10 positions agree with TRBD2. This CDR3 contains 16 residues. V lost 1 base and J lost 3; bases outside the gene matches: 4. Germline lookup yields CDR1 SGHRS and CDR2 YFSETQ. The CDR3 here is CASSLIPSGGYNEQFF. The CDR3 coding sequence is TGCGCCAGCAGCTTGATTCCTAGCGGGGGCTACAATGAGCAGTTCTTC.

This clonotype was recorded many times. The CDR3 spells CASSLNSVLTGELFF. Here the CDR3 DNA reads TGTGCCAGCAGCTTAAATAGCGTTCTCACCGGGGAGCTGTTTTTT. The chain uses TRBV7-9 and TRBJ2-2; perhaps TRBD2 as D (5 bases). CDR3 length equals 15 residues. Trimming left V 2 bases short and J 4 bases short, with 11 bases between. CDR1 is SEHNR and CDR2 is FQNEAQ in the germline V gene (reference sequence).

The chain is built from TRBV6-4 and TRBJ2-3; 7 nucleotides agree with TRBD1. V shed 6 bases and J 2 bases; nucleotides not matched to a gene: 5. The CDR3 runs 14 residues. The germline V gene encodes CDR1 MRHNA and CDR2 SNTAGT. The CDR3 DNA reads TGTGCCAGCAGCCGACAGGGAACCACAGATACGCAGTATTTT. Amino acids: CASSRQGTTDTQYF.

This clonotype has a count of ten or more. The chain links TRBV7-9 to TRBJ2-7; D is undetermined. The V gene's germline CDR1 is SEHNR and CDR2 FQNEAQ (reference sequence). The V gene lost 5 bases and the J gene lost 3 bases, with 8 bases spanning the gap. CDR3 length equals 12 residues. CDR3 nucleotides: TGTGCCAGCAGCACCGCACGCTACGAGCAGTACTTC. This codes for CASSTARYEQYF.

Points on this clonotype: The limits of the CDR3 on the DNA are not certain, so only TCRdb's listed CDR3 is given. This rearrangement joins TRBV5-5 to TRBJ2-7; whether TRBD2, the table's D call, matches the DNA was not checked. A total of 21 residues make up the CDR3, ends included. Germline V lookup: CDR1 SGHKS, CDR2 YYEKEE (reference sequence). The CDR3 sequence is CASSFYICSARVAGGSYEQYF.

This clonotype has a count of ten or more. This sequence joins TRBV19 and TRBJ1-5, with TRBD1 matching over 8 bases. Per germline, CDR1 LNHDA and CDR2 SQIVND (reference sequence). V shed 7 bases, J shed 2 bases, and the junction held 7 bases outside the gene matches. This CDR3 has 15 amino acids. The CDR3 protein is CASTLDREGNQPQHF. The CDR3 nucleotides read TGTGCCAGTACCTTGGACAGGGAAGGCAATCAGCCCCAGCATTTT.

This clonotype was detected ten times or more. This chain links TRBV2 with TRBJ1-4, with a tentative D call TRBD1 (6 bases). Trimming removed 7 bases from V and 7 bases from J, with 16 bases in between. CDR1 is SNHLY and CDR2 is FYNNEI in the germline V gene. The CDR3 length is 14 residues. As DNA, the CDR3 is TGTGCCAGCATTGAGGGGGAAACCCCTGAAAAACTGTTTTTT. This codes for CASIEGETPEKLFF.

This clonotype was observed at least ten times. The V gene is TRBV20-1, the J gene TRBJ2-7; D possibly corresponds to TRBD1 (5 bases). The germline V gene encodes CDR1 DFQATT and CDR2 SNEGSKA (reference sequence). Trimming removed 0 bases at V and 2 bases at J, with 11 bases between. The CDR3 is 14 amino acids. CDR3 region: CSAREEWGTYEQYF. The CDR3, as DNA: TGCAGTGCTAGAGAGGAATGGGGCACCTACGAGCAGTACTTC.

This clonotype was counted ten times or more. The chain uses TRBV7-9 and TRBJ2-7; maybe TRBD1 (6 bases). The CDR3 length is 15 residues. The V gene's germline CDR1 is SEHNR and CDR2 FQNEAQ (reference sequence). V gave up 4 bases and J gave up 3 bases, with 16 bases separating them. The CDR3 nucleotides read TGTGCCAGCAGCTCAGGCCGGGACAAGATCTACGAGCAGTACTTC. As protein: CASSSGRDKIYEQYF.

This clonotype was counted at least ten times. The J gene is TRBJ1-1, the V gene TRBV20-1; unclear D gene. V lost 1 base and J lost 1, with 22 bases in between. Germline CDR1 is DFQATT and CDR2 is SNEGSKA (reference sequence). The CDR3 spans 18 residues. The CDR3 sequence: CSARGLAPDLGWNTEAFF. The DNA of the CDR3 is TGCAGTGCTAGAGGGCTAGCACCGGACCTCGGGTGGAACACTGAAGCTTTCTTT.

This clonotype was counted many times. The V and J genes are TRBV7-9 and TRBJ2-1, with TRBD2 as a possible D gene (6 bases). Germline CDR1 reads SEHNR; CDR2 reads FQNEAQ (reference sequence). The V end lost 5 bases, the J end lost 9 bases, and 17 bases lay between the germline ends. The CDR3 runs to 14 residues. The CDR3 nucleotides are TGTGCCAGCAGCACGAGAGCGGGCATCGGTGAGCAGTTCTTC. Its translation is CASSTRAGIGEQFF.

This clonotype was seen ten or more times. The V gene is TRBV12-3 or TRBV12-4, the J gene TRBJ2-4, with D possibly called TRBD1 or TRBD2 (5 bases each). CDR3 length equals 15 residues. Trimming took 1 base from V and 0 from J, leaving 7 bases between them. In DNA, the CDR3 is TGTGCCAGCAGTTTAGGTGGGACAGCCAAAAACATTCAGTACTTC. Protein sequence: CASSLGGTAKNIQYF.

This clonotype was counted at least ten times. The chain combines TRBV6-1 with TRBJ1-1, with 8 bases aligning to TRBD1. Germline V gene sequence: CDR1 MNHNS, CDR2 SASEGT. This CDR3 spans 15 amino acids. The V and J ends lost 3 bases and 1 base, in that order; junction bases with no gene match: 4. The CDR3: CASSESGQGNTEAFF. For the CDR3, the DNA is TGTGCCAGCAGTGAGAGTGGACAGGGGAACACTGAAGCTTTCTTT.

This clonotype occurred many times. This rearrangement joins TRBV5-4 to TRBJ2-3, with 13 nucleotides matching TRBD2. In germline, CDR1 is SGHNT, CDR2 YYREEE (reference sequence). V trimming: 4 bases; J trimming: 3 bases; junction bases outside the gene matches: 2. The CDR3 has 15 residues. CDR3 nucleotides: TGTGCCAGCAGCCTACTAGCGGGGGGGACAGATACGCAGTATTTT. This sequence encodes CASSLLAGGTDTQYF. The complete variable domain, with remaining parts taken from reference TRBV5-4 and TRBJ2-3, reads ETGVTQSPTHLIKTRGQQVTLRCSSQSGHNTVSWYQQALGQGPQFIFQYYREEENGRGNFPPRFSGLQFPNYSSELNVNALELDDSALYLCASSLLAGGTDTQYFGPGTRLTVL.

This clonotype came up many times. The chain employs TRBV2 and TRBJ1-6; D unclear. The germline V and J ends were trimmed by 2 bases and 0 bases, with 14 bases remaining between them. Germline CDR1 is SNHLY and CDR2 is FYNNEI. This CDR3 is built from 18 residues. The CDR3 region is CASSEPSDASSYNSPLHF. The CDR3 DNA is TGTGCCAGCAGTGAACCCTCGGATGCAAGCTCCTATAATTCACCCCTCCACTTT. Complete variable domain (other parts from reference TRBV2 and TRBJ1-6): EPEVTQTPSHQVTQMGQEVILRCVPISNHLYFYWYRQILGQKVEFLVSFYNNEISEKSEIFDDQFSVERPDGSNFTLKIRSTKLEDSAMYFCASSEPSDASSYNSPLHFGNGTRLTVT.

This clonotype appeared many times. J is TRBJ1-5 and V is TRBV20-1; possible D gene TRBD1, 6 bases. Germline V lookup: CDR1 DFQATT, CDR2 SNEGSKA (reference sequence). Trimming cost V 7 bases and J 7 bases, with 14 bases left between them. The CDR3 is 12 amino acids. DNA of the CDR3: TGCAGTGTTTCGGGGGCCCGGCAGCCCCAGCATTTT. Translation gives CSVSGARQPQHF.